Listed here are 20 T cell receptor beta chains from one sample, sequenced in a study of blood T cell repertoires in COVID-19. Clones were read by immunoSEQ multiplex PCR, and TCRdb kept only the in-frame ones, dropping some. The table has 450,000 or so clones, about 90% seen once. The sequenced sample was PBMCs or T cells enriched from blood (not recorded which). The receptors stem from a young man who had recovered from COVID-19.

The chain links TRBV28 to TRBJ2-7; a weak D match, TRBD2 (6 bases). The germline V gene encodes CDR1 MDHEN and CDR2 SYDVKM. V was cut by 6 bases and J by 12 bases, with 18 bases left in between. This CDR3 region has 12 residues. The CDR3 sequence: CASSPPDGSPYF. The CDR3 nucleotides read TGTGCCAGCAGCCCTCCGGACGGGAGCCCGTACTTC.

The chain couples TRBV6-4 to TRBJ2-3, with D unclear. Germline CDR1 is MRHNA and CDR2 is SNTAGT. V was clipped by 5 bases and J by 5 bases, with 11 bases between them. There are 13 residues in the CDR3. The CDR3 DNA follows: TGTGCCAGCAGTAGTAGCACGCTAGATACGCAGTATTTT. This codes for CASSSSTLDTQYF.

CDR3: CATSRAGFDQPQHF. DNA for the CDR3: TGTGCCACCAGCAGAGCAGGGTTCGATCAGCCCCAGCATTTT. V and J are TRBV15 and TRBJ1-5, with D maybe TRBD1 (5 bases). The germline CDR1 and CDR2 sequences are LNHNV and YYDKDF (reference sequence). V shed 1 base and J shed 5 bases, with 9 bases lying between them. CDR3 length: 14 amino acids.

This chain uses TRBV29-1 with TRBJ2-1; 16 positions agree with TRBD2. There are 16 residues in the CDR3. Germline V gives CDR1 SQVTM, CDR2 ANQGSEA. V lost 7 bases, J lost 4 bases, and 7 bases stayed unmatched. CDR3 loop: CSGGTSGREFYNEQFF. CDR3 bases: TGCAGCGGCGGGACTAGCGGGAGGGAATTTTACAATGAGCAGTTCTTC.

This rearrangement joins TRBV28 to TRBJ2-3; 7 bases align to TRBD2. The CDR3 consists of 14 residues. V was pared by 7 bases and J by 1 base, with 5 bases of the junction left unmatched. The V gene's germline CDR1 is MDHEN and CDR2 SYDVKM. The CDR3 sequence is CASTAGDRTDTQYF. The DNA for the CDR3 is TGTGCCAGCACCGCGGGAGATCGCACAGATACGCAGTATTTT.

This clone was recorded only once. The chain links TRBV7-5 to TRBJ1-6; the D call of TRBD1 is as the table states it, not checked on the DNA. TRBV7-5 is a listed pseudogene. This CDR3 contains 15 residues. This chain's CDR3 is CVRSLVGTPNSPLHF. CDR3 nucleotide sequence: TGTGTCAGAAGCTTAGTTGGGACACCCAATTCACCCCTCCACTTT.

The chain combines TRBV28 with TRBJ2-3, with TRBD2 matching over 9 bases. The CDR3 covers 15 residues. The germline CDR1 and CDR2 sequences are MDHEN and SYDVKM. Trimming removed 4 bases from V and 2 bases from J; junction bases left unmatched: 4. The CDR3: CASSSAGGNTDTQYF. The CDR3 DNA is TGTGCCAGCAGTTCTGCGGGAGGGAACACAGATACGCAGTATTTT.

The rearrangement links TRBV11-2 to TRBJ1-3, with D hard to call. The CDR3 is made up of 16 amino acids. Germline-derived CDR1 and CDR2 are SGHAT and FQNNGV. Between the trimmed V and J ends, which lost 1 base and 1 base, there was a span of 11 bases. Written as DNA, the CDR3 is TGTGCCAGCAGCTTAGGCGGCCGAAAATCTGGAAACACCATATATTTT. It codes for CASSLGGRKSGNTIYF.

This sequence joins TRBV10-3 and TRBJ2-5, with TRBD2 matching 14 bases. The CDR3 loop spans 16 amino acids. CDR1 is ENHRY, CDR2 SYGVKD, per germline. V was pared by 0 bases and J by 4 bases, with 1 base of the junction left unmatched. The CDR3 DNA is TGTGCCATCAGTGAGTCGGGGACTAGCGGGAGAGAGACCCAGTACTTC. It specifies CAISESGTSGRETQYF.

The V gene is TRBV7-9, the J gene TRBJ1-1; TRBD1 agrees at 8 bases. From germline, CDR1 is SEHNR and CDR2 FQNEAQ (reference sequence). Trimming removed 5 bases from V and 5 bases from J; junction bases left unmatched: 4. The CDR3 has 13 residues. CDR3 bases: TGTGCCAGCAGCACTCAGGGGGCGACTGAAGCTTTCTTT. Translation: CASSTQGATEAFF.

Worth noting for this clone: Other DNA sequences within the sample encode an identical CDR3. The chain carries TRBV28 and TRBJ1-2, with D maybe TRBD1 (6 bases). This CDR3 contains 13 residues. CDR1 and CDR2 from the germline V gene are MDHEN and SYDVKM. Trimming left V 5 bases short and J 1 base short, with 8 bases between. CDR3 in amino acids: CASSLQGNYGYTF. The CDR3 coding sequence is TGTGCCAGCAGTCTACAGGGTAACTATGGCTACACCTTC.

The V and J genes are TRBV28 and TRBJ1-2; D not certain. CDR3 length equals 11 residues. Per the germline V gene, CDR1 is MDHEN and CDR2 is SYDVKM. Trimming removed 6 bases at V and 5 bases at J, with 7 bases between. Written as DNA, the CDR3 is TGTGCCAGCAGGGGGAGATATGGCTACACCTTC. This sequence encodes CASRGRYGYTF.

The CDR3 sequence is CASSLLDRGYGTEAFF. In nucleotides, the CDR3 is TGTGCCAGCAGCCTATTGGACAGGGGATACGGCACTGAAGCTTTCTTT. The chain couples TRBV5-6 to TRBJ1-1; 9 bases are a match to TRBD1. The V gene's germline CDR1 is SGHDT and CDR2 YYEEEE. The V segment lost 4 bases and the J segment 4 bases; nucleotides outside the gene matches: 11. CDR3 length: 16 residues.

As to this clone: Other nucleotide sequences in the sample specify the same CDR3. The chain has TRBV12-3 or TRBV12-4 and TRBJ1-5; D remains unclear. CDR3 length equals 13 residues. V was shortened by 6 bases and J by 1 base, with 7 bases between the two germline ends. In DNA form, the CDR3 reads TGTGCCAGCAGCGAGTACAGCAATCAGCCCCAGCATTTT. Translation: CASSEYSNQPQHF.

V gene TRBV9 combines with J gene TRBJ1-2, with 9 bases that match TRBD1. This CDR3 region has 15 residues. V dropped 5 bases and J dropped 7; count of bases not matched to a gene: 12. Germline loops: CDR1 SGDLS, CDR2 YYNGEE. CDR3 DNA sequence: TGTGCCAGCAGAGATCAGGACAGGGGCGGGGGTGGCTACACCTTC. Protein sequence: CASRDQDRGGGGYTF.

The genes are TRBV4-1 and TRBJ1-4; a weak D match, TRBD1 (6 bases). The V and J ends lost 4 bases and 8 bases respectively, with 14 bases between them. The CDR3 has 14 residues. The germline gives CDR1 MGHRA, CDR2 YSYEKL. CDR3 coding DNA: TGCGCCAGCAGCCCGGGCCGAGGGGGAGAAAAACTGTTTTTT. Its protein is CASSPGRGGEKLFF.

The chain combines TRBV19 with TRBJ1-1; no clear D. The ends were cut back, 6 bases at V and 2 bases at J, with 13 bases in the middle. This CDR3 is built from 14 residues. From germline, CDR1 is LNHDA and CDR2 SQIVND (reference sequence). The CDR3 is CASSPSARNTEAFF. CDR3 bases: TGTGCCAGTAGCCCCTCCGCCAGAAACACTGAAGCTTTCTTT.

The gene calls are TRBV7-2 and TRBJ2-7, with 10 bases aligning to TRBD2. CDR1 and CDR2 (germline): SGHTA, FQGNSA. V lost 5 bases and J lost 3; bases outside the gene matches: 4. CDR3 length equals 14 residues. CDR3: CASSTGLASYEQYF. In DNA, the CDR3 is TGTGCCAGCAGCACGGGACTAGCGAGCTACGAGCAGTACTTC.

This chain uses TRBV28 with TRBJ2-7; TRBD2 is a possible D gene (5 bases). Trimming removed 5 bases from V and 3 bases from J, with 17 bases in between. Germline V gives CDR1 MDHEN, CDR2 SYDVKM. The CDR3 spans 15 residues. CDR3 in DNA: TGTGCCAGCAGTCCCCCCCCGGGGAGCAGCTACGAGCAGTACTTC. Its translation: CASSPPPGSSYEQYF.

This chain connects TRBV19 to TRBJ1-2; no reliable D call. V was pared by 5 bases and J by 0 bases, with 25 bases between. There are 19 residues in the CDR3. Germline V gives CDR1 LNHDA, CDR2 SQIVND (reference sequence). In DNA form, the CDR3 reads TGTGCCAGTAGTGGACCTCCCGGACGGAGGGAAGTACCTAACTATGGCTACACCTTC. Its protein product is CASSGPPGRREVPNYGYTF.